This passage covers 19 T cell receptor beta chains from one sample sequenced in a study of blood T cell repertoires in COVID-19. Data came from immunoSEQ multiplex PCR; TCRdb stores just in-frame clones and leaves some out. The repertoire includes roughly 190,000 clones, around 83% of them detected once, and under 3% sits in the top ten. The material sequenced was peripheral blood. The receptor source for this set is a man in his fifties with active or convalescent COVID-19.

This clone has ten or more counts. This sequence joins TRBV4-3 and TRBJ2-1, with 9 bases fitting TRBD1. This CDR3 has 15 amino acids. Germline CDR1 is LGHNA and CDR2 is YSLEER. V lost 1 base to trimming and J lost 4 bases; unmatched junction nucleotides: 2. CDR3 DNA: TGCGCCAGCAGCCAAGGGGACAGGGCATACAATGAGCAGTTCTTC. Its protein is CASSQGDRAYNEQFF.

The chain has TRBV5-1 and TRBJ2-7; 12 bases are a match to TRBD2. With V trimmed by 4 bases and J by 5 bases, 10 bases remained unmatched. The CDR3 is made up of 16 amino acids. Germline V gives CDR1 SGHRS, CDR2 YFSETQ. The CDR3 here is CASSLLAGGGFDEQYF. Here the CDR3 DNA reads TGCGCCAGCAGCCTACTAGCGGGGGGTGGCTTCGACGAGCAGTACTTC.

The chain couples TRBV6-2 or TRBV6-3 to TRBJ1-2; 8 nucleotides line up with TRBD1. The CDR3 contains 16 residues. CDR1 and CDR2 (germline): MNHEY, SVGEGT. Trimming removed 6 bases from V and 0 bases from J; junction bases left unmatched: 9. The CDR3 region is CASSPGQGLANYGYTF. As DNA, the CDR3 is TGTGCCAGCAGCCCTGGACAGGGATTAGCTAACTATGGCTACACCTTC.

The chain employs TRBV30 and TRBJ2-5; a possible D gene is TRBD1 (6 bases). This CDR3 is 13 amino acids long. Germline values: CDR1 GTSNPN, CDR2 SVGIG (reference sequence). V lost 2 bases and J 4 bases, leaving 11 bases between the germline ends. The CDR3 region is CAWSRGSPETQYF. The CDR3 DNA reads as TGTGCCTGGAGTAGGGGGTCCCCAGAGACCCAGTACTTC.

This chain connects TRBV7-2 to TRBJ1-3; 7 bases fit TRBD1. Trimming at V came to 3 bases and at J to 2 bases, leaving 10 bases not matched to a gene. The CDR3 length is 17 residues. Germline V CDR1 and CDR2: SGHTA, FQGNSA. CDR3: CASSFPAIQGTGNTIYF. CDR3 sequence (DNA): TGTGCCAGCAGCTTCCCAGCGATACAGGGGACTGGAAACACCATATATTTT.

The chain uses TRBV30 and TRBJ1-3, with D unclear. The CDR3 sequence is 14 residues long. Per germline, CDR1 GTSNPN and CDR2 SVGIG (reference sequence). V dropped 0 bases and J dropped 0 bases, with 6 bases sitting between them. The CDR3 nucleotides are TGTGCCTGGAGTGTAGACAACTCTGGAAACACCATATATTTT. This sequence encodes CAWSVDNSGNTIYF.

This chain connects TRBV27 to TRBJ1-1; D remains unclear. The V end lost 1 base, the J end lost 0 bases, and 6 bases lay between the germline ends. The CDR3 runs to 14 residues. CDR1 MNHEY and CDR2 SMNVEV come from the germline V gene (reference sequence). The CDR3 DNA reads as TGTGCCAGCAGTTTATGGGCGATGAACACTGAAGCTTTCTTT. The encoded protein is CASSLWAMNTEAFF.

V and J are TRBV19 and TRBJ1-1; unclear D gene. The CDR3 totals 14 residues. CDR1 is LNHDA, CDR2 SQIVND, per germline (reference sequence). V lost 3 bases and J 3 bases, leaving 11 bases between the germline ends. CDR3 sequence (DNA): TGTGCCAGTAGTATCGGACTGGCGGACACTGAAGCTTTCTTT. This sequence encodes CASSIGLADTEAFF. The variable domain in full, completed from reference TRBV19 and TRBJ1-1, reads DGGITQSPKYLFRKEGQNVTLSCEQNLNHDAMYWYRQDPGQGLRLIYYSQIVNDFQKGDIAEGYSVSREKKESFPLTVTSAQKNPTAFYLCASSIGLADTEAFFGQGTRLTVV.

The rearrangement uses TRBV12-3 or TRBV12-4 and TRBJ1-2; the match to TRBD1 covers 7 bases. This CDR3 is built from 13 residues. J gave up 8 bases and V 0 bases, and 3 bases lay outside the gene matches. The CDR3, as DNA: TGTGCCAGCAGTTTAGCGCAGGGACAGGGCTACACCTTC. Residues: CASSLAQGQGYTF.

In this sample, this clone turned up once. The V and J genes are TRBV27 and TRBJ1-6; 8 positions match TRBD1. The V gene end was trimmed by 5 bases and the J gene end by 6 bases; junction bases not matched to a gene: 6. Germline-derived CDR1 and CDR2 are MNHEY and SMNVEV (reference sequence). CDR3 size: 15 residues. The CDR3 DNA reads as TGTGCCAGCAGTCACTCGGACAGGGTTAATTCACCCCTCCACTTT. It specifies CASSHSDRVNSPLHF.

The rearrangement uses TRBV24-1 and TRBJ2-3; no clear D. There are 15 residues in the CDR3. V was clipped by 3 bases and J by 5 bases, with 14 bases between them. Germline-derived CDR1 and CDR2 are KGHDR and SFDVKD. The CDR3 region is CATSDTGTTGDTQYF. The CDR3 coding sequence is TGTGCCACCAGTGATACCGGTACCACCGGAGATACGCAGTATTTT.

The chain joins TRBV6-6 to TRBJ1-5; a possible D gene is TRBD1 (6 bases). This CDR3 is 18 amino acids long. Deletions cut 5 bases from V and 0 bases from J, with 20 bases between. The V gene's germline CDR1 is MNHNY and CDR2 SVGAGI (reference sequence). The CDR3 reads CASSPSAGVIYSNQPQHF. Written as DNA, the CDR3 is TGTGCCAGCAGTCCATCTGCAGGGGTAATTTATAGCAATCAGCCCCAGCATTTT.

The rearrangement uses TRBV6-5 and TRBJ1-4, with D possibly TRBD1 on 5 matching bases. Trimming took 0 bases from V and 3 from J, leaving 5 bases between them. Germline V gene data show CDR1 as MNHEY and CDR2 as SVGAGI. CDR3 length equals 14 residues. In DNA, the CDR3 is TGTGCCAGCAGTTACTCGACAGCTAATGAAAAACTGTTTTTT. Protein product: CASSYSTANEKLFF.

The chain has TRBV5-6 and TRBJ2-5, with D perhaps matching TRBD1 (6 bases). This CDR3 is 15 amino acids long. The V end lost 2 bases, the J end lost 1 base, and 12 bases lay between the germline ends. Germline V CDR1 and CDR2: SGHDT, YYEEEE. CDR3 DNA: TGTGCCAGCAGCTTAACGGACAGTCTCCAAGAGACCCAGTACTTC. This encodes CASSLTDSLQETQYF.

This chain uses TRBV10-3 with TRBJ2-1, with TRBD2 identical over 8 bases. The CDR3 is 17 amino acids. Germline assignment: CDR1 ENHRY and CDR2 SYGVKD. V lost 8 bases, J lost 2 bases, and 14 bases stayed unmatched. This CDR3 reads CAIFNPGGRETYNEQFF. Written as DNA, the CDR3 is TGTGCCATCTTTAATCCGGGGGGGCGGGAAACCTACAATGAGCAGTTCTTC.

The J gene is TRBJ1-1, the V gene TRBV7-6; a weak D match, TRBD1 (5 bases). CDR3 length equals 16 residues. The V end lost 5 bases, the J end lost 4 bases, and 20 bases lay between the germline ends. Germline values: CDR1 SGHVS, CDR2 FNYEAQ. CDR3 residues: CASSLGPGKSGTEAFF. The CDR3 DNA reads TGTGCCAGCAGCCTCGGGCCAGGGAAGTCAGGCACTGAAGCTTTCTTT.

The V call is TRBV7-2, the J call TRBJ2-2; 11 bases are shared with TRBD2. This CDR3 is built from 17 residues. Trimming at V came to 1 base and at J to 4 bases, leaving 5 bases not matched to a gene. Germline loops: CDR1 SGHTA, CDR2 FQGNSA. As DNA, the CDR3 is TGTGCCAGCAGCTTAGGCCTAGCGGGAGGTAGCACCGGGGAGCTGTTTTTT. Translating it yields CASSLGLAGGSTGELFF.

J is TRBJ2-5 and V is TRBV10-3; 8 positions match TRBD2. The J segment lost 3 bases and the V segment lost 3 bases, leaving 9 bases of the junction unmatched. The germline V gene encodes CDR1 ENHRY and CDR2 SYGVKD. The CDR3 sequence is 16 residues long. DNA for the CDR3: TGTGCCATCAGTGACCTCACCACGGGGGGGGAAGAGACCCAGTACTTC. Amino acids: CAISDLTTGGEETQYF.

The V gene is TRBV18, the J gene TRBJ1-4, with D possibly TRBD1 on 5 matching bases. This CDR3 spans 17 amino acids. Germline CDR1 is KGHSH and CDR2 is LQKENI. With 2 bases removed from V and 8 bases from J, the gap between germline ends came to 21 bases. The CDR3 spells CASSPSILGGRREKLFF. As DNA, the CDR3 is TGTGCCAGCTCACCAAGCATACTGGGGGGTCGGCGGGAAAAACTGTTTTTT. Variable domain in full (rest from reference TRBV18 and TRBJ1-4): NAGVMQNPRHLVRRRGQEARLRCSPMKGHSHVYWYRQLPEEGLKFMVYLQKENIIDESGMPKERFSAEFPKEGPSILRIQQVVRGDSAAYFCASSPSILGGRREKLFFGSGTQLSVL.